These T cell receptor beta chains were read from a single sample in a study of T cell changes during pregnancy in multiple sclerosis. The table came from immunoSEQ multiplex PCR; TCRdb's copy has only in-frame clones and leaves some out. The sample lists about 43,000 clones; roughly 90% were seen once. The material was peripheral blood, obtained in the second trimester of pregnancy. The receptors derive from a female donor in good health, enrolled as a control in a pregnancy study. CDR3s leave out the opening cysteine and the closing phenylalanine or tryptophan. Each record gives: V gene, J gene, clone size, CDR3 protein. Only part of the rows carry a size: once, few, many, or a class if the clone is expanded.

TRBV7-2,TRBJ2-5,once,ASSLREAGDQGTQY
TRBV5-4,TRBJ2-7,once,ASSLAKGTWEQY
TRBV30,TRBJ1-2,.,AGPGQGRRYGYT
TRBV19,TRBJ1-1,.,ASGQGIDTEAF
TRBV10-3,TRBJ2-4,.,AISEVAGGEKNIQY
TRBV2,TRBJ2-7,.,ASRETGQAYEQY
TRBV10-3,TRBJ2-3,.,AIKWTSGTDTQY
TRBV11-2,TRBJ2-7,.,ASSFFGTSGGAGEQY
TRBV5-1,TRBJ2-7,.,ASSSRASVTYTYEQY
TRBV2,TRBJ1-5,.,ASSEIEGVRLPYSNQPQH
TRBV4-1,TRBJ1-2,.,ASSLQGQAADGYT
TRBV27,TRBJ2-7,.,ASSTRGGGGYEQY
TRBV19,TRBJ1-5,.,ASSSGTGASGQPQH
TRBV10-3,TRBJ2-1,.,AISEGYGGYNEQF
TRBV19,TRBJ1-4,many,ASSIPPTNEKLF
TRBV6-1,TRBJ2-3,.,ASSGVSIADTQY
TRBV9,TRBJ1-2,.,ASSVPQGSPNYGYT
TRBV28,TRBJ2-7,.,ASSFGVRESMY
TRBV7-9,TRBJ2-5,few,ASSRGQGVETQY
TRBV7-8,TRBJ1-5,.,ASSLEVSNQPQH
TRBV5-4,TRBJ1-1,.,ASSLGGRGTEAF
TRBV5-5,TRBJ1-1,.,ASTLTGNQEHTEAF
TRBV5-8,TRBJ2-4,.,ASSLRQHTLAKNIQY
TRBV29-1,TRBJ1-1,.,SAGPWGPDTEAF
TRBV29-1,TRBJ2-1,.,SVEFGGTMTNEQF
TRBV6-5,TRBJ1-2,few,ASRQGHGYT
TRBV9,TRBJ1-2,.,ASRLGSYGYT
TRBV6-5,TRBJ2-7,.,ASSTAGGRVEQY
TRBV27,TRBJ1-2,.,ASSVRVGARGYT
TRBV29-1,TRBJ2-7,.,SVAGLAGYEQY
TRBV25-1,TRBJ1-1,few,ASSAYYRGSTEAF
TRBV4-2,TRBJ2-1,.,ASSQEASGGNEQF
TRBV29-1,TRBJ1-4,.,SVILNEKLF
TRBV6-4,TRBJ1-6,.,ASSVTGDNSPLH
TRBV5-5,TRBJ2-3,.,ASSLVPGGFTDTQY
TRBV12-5,TRBJ1-2,.,ASGLVRGYGYT
TRBV27,TRBJ1-5,.,ASSLGQNSNQPQH
TRBV5-4,TRBJ2-3,.,ASSLVAGYTDTQY
TRBV18,TRBJ2-7,.,ASSPPTGTGGTHEQY
TRBV30,TRBJ2-2,.,AWSPIGQGFGGELF
TRBV19,TRBJ2-5,.,ASSMGAAGGRPQETQY
TRBV6-5,TRBJ1-1,.,ASSPQRVAEAF
TRBV30,TRBJ1-3,.,ACRSNRGANTIY
TRBV5-1,TRBJ1-1,.,ASRLGGGTEAF
TRBV7-9,TRBJ2-5,few,ASSWRQGAGETQY
TRBV30,TRBJ1-2,once,AWTTGWGYT
TRBV27,TRBJ2-7,.,ATRQTSGGQY
TRBV5-1,TRBJ2-5,.,ASSLGQGASLGTQY
TRBV6-5,TRBJ2-7,once,ASSYIDRAGEQY
TRBV5-1,TRBJ1-6,.,ASSLEQENSPLH
TRBV29-1,TRBJ2-5,.,SAERETQY
TRBV7-2,TRBJ2-2,.,ASSQRRRTGNTGELF
TRBV4-1,TRBJ1-3,.,ASSQVIRGSGNTIY
TRBV10-3,TRBJ1-1,few,ATTGPNTEAF
TRBV27,TRBJ1-1,.,ASSLNKKGAPEAF
TRBV5-1,TRBJ1-1,.,ASSEPGVTEAF
TRBV10-3,TRBJ2-2,few,ATVASGGRDGELF
TRBV30,TRBJ2-7,.,AGLAGVPYEQY